This T cell receptor beta chain was observed in a study of naive and memory T cell subsets. An equimolar mix of two oligonucleotides served as the beta constant-region primer for TRBC1 and TRBC2. The ligated cDNA underwent four PCR rounds using SP2 and nested alpha and beta constant-region primers. TCRdb reprocessed the UMI-ligation and nested PCR reads via MiXCR and lists one record per CDR3 protein. The table has 150,000 or so distinct CDR3 sequences, approximately 24% seen once; the top ten hold roughly 0.1%. In its sample, this clonotype was seen a few times. Its target is not known. Study-level results: Naive repertoires, especially CD8, held a few larger clonotypes, possibly memory cells re-expressing CD45RA.

Cells stained for CD3, CD4, CD8, CD45RA, CD27 and viability were sorted into four CD45RA/CD27 subsets. The TCR was taken from a human donor in good health. Sequencing was done on a sample of naive CD4+ T cells from blood.

CDR3 amino acids: CASSQSVVSYYGYTF. The CDR3 DNA sequence: TGCGCCAGCAGCCAATCCGTAGTGTCCTACTATGGCTACACCTTC. The chain couples TRBV4-3 to TRBJ1-2; D unresolved. Germline loops: CDR1 LGHNA, CDR2 YSLEER. The ends were cut back, 2 bases at V and 3 bases at J, with 13 bases in the middle. The CDR3 spans 15 residues.